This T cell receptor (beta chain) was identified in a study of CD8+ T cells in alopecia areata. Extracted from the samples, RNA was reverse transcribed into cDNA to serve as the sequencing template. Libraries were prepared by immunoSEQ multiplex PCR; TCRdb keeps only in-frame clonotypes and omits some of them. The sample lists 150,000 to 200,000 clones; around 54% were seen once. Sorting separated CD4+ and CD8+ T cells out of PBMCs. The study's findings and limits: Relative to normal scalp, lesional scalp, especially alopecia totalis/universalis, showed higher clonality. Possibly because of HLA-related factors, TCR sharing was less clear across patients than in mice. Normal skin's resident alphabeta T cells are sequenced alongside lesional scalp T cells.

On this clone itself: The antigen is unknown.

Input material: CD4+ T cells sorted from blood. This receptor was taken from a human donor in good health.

The CDR3 loop is CASKVDFLSYEQYF. CDR3 bases: TGCGCCAGCAAGGTTGATTTCCTCTCCTACGAGCAGTACTTC. The chain links TRBV5-1 to TRBJ2-7; D remains ambiguous. The CDR3 runs to 14 residues. From germline, CDR1 is SGHRS and CDR2 YFSETQ. The germline V and J ends were trimmed by 6 bases and 0 bases, with 13 bases remaining between them.